This TCR beta chain was sequenced during a study of CD8+CD57+ T cells in acquired aplastic anemia. Study-level information: Average DNA yield from sorted CD4+ and CD8+ cells was approximately 3 ug. CD4+ cell libraries from healthy donors averaged approximately 10 million reads.

Study-wide results and limits: No significant patient-versus-control difference appeared in CD8+ Simpson's diversity. Patients and controls shared 25 to 35 CD8+ CDR3 sequences, highly expressed in patients.

Genomic DNA provided the template from which TCR beta VDJ and CDR3 profiles were obtained. Each CDR3 protein is one row after TCRdb ran MiXCR on the reads. The table has 400,000 to 450,000 distinct CDR3 sequences, about 70% seen once. J lost 7 bases, V lost 4 bases, and 10 bases had no gene match. This CDR3 has 15 residues. The germline V gene has CDR1 SGHAT and CDR2 FQNNGV. This clonotype was counted a few times. Its antigen is still unknown. A much more abundant neighbour one base away suggests this may be a read error. Source material: sorted CD4+, CD8+, or CD8+CD57+ T cells (not recorded which) from PBMCs. The receptor's source is a human donor in good health, serving as a control. The chain uses TRBV11-2 and TRBJ2-1; 7 nucleotides match TRBD2. The CDR3 loop is CASSYTVAGQNEQFF. As DNA, the CDR3 is TGTGCCAGCAGCTATACCGTAGCGGGTCAGAATGAGCAGTTCTTC.